The T cell receptor beta chain under discussion was sequenced for a study of blood T cell repertoires in COVID-19. Study-level information: Acute-phase and convalescent COVID-19 samples originated in the United States, Italy and Spain.

Sequencing used immunoSEQ multiplex PCR; TCRdb keeps in-frame clones, though not all of them. The sample includes around 81,000 clones, approximately 86% of them seen just once. Trimming at V came to 0 bases and at J to 5 bases, leaving 5 bases not matched to a gene. This CDR3 spans 15 amino acids. The germline V gene has CDR1 LGHNA and CDR2 YNFKEQ. The V call is TRBV4-2, the J call TRBJ2-5, with TRBD1 identical over 8 bases. The source of this sequence is a woman in her sixties or seventies with acute or convalescent COVID-19. The sample consisted of peripheral blood. In DNA form, the CDR3 reads TGTGCCAGCAGCCAAGAGTCAGGGGGCGGTGAGACCCAGTACTTC. Encoded protein: CASSQESGGGETQYF.